This T cell receptor beta chain was found in a study of blood T cell repertoires in COVID-19. Germline V CDR1 and CDR2: MNHEY, SMNVEV (reference sequence). CDR3 size: 12 residues. Trimming removed 3 bases from V and 2 bases from J, with 5 bases in between. Generated by immunoSEQ multiplex PCR, the TCRdb table keeps only in-frame clones and is missing some. The sample yields about 330,000 clones, about 90% seen once. This study enrolled people aged about 18 to 90 from 24 US geographic areas. Participant-given clinical history determined each cohort assignment. The chain combines TRBV27 with TRBJ2-7; no reliable D call. Sequenced: PBMCs or T cells enriched from blood (not recorded which). The TCR sequence derives from a woman under 40 who had recovered from COVID-19. In nucleotides, the CDR3 is TGTGCCAGCAGTTTCTTTCCCTACGAGCAGTACTTC. Translating gives CASSFFPYEQYF.